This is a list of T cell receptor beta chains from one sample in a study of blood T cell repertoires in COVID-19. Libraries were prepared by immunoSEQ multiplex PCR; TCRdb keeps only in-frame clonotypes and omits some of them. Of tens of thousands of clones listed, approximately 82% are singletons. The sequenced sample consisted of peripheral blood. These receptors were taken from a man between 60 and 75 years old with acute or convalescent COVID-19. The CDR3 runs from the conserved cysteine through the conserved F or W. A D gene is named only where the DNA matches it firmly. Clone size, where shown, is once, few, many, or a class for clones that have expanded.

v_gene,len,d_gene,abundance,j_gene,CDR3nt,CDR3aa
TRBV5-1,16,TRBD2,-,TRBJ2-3,TGCGCCAGCAGCTTAGGAGCTAGCGGGGCCACAGATACGCAGTATTTT,CASSLGASGATDTQYF
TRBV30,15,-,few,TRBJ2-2,TGTGCCTGGAGTGTCTTGGGGCAGTTCACCGGGGAGCTGTTTTTT,CAWSVLGQFTGELFF
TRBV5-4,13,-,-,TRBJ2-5,TGTGCCAGCAGCTTGGAGGGGAGGGAGACCCAGTACTTC,CASSLEGRETQYF
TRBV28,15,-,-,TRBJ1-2,TGTGCCAGCAGTTTAACCCCGGCAGGGAACTATGGCTACACCTTC,CASSLTPAGNYGYTF
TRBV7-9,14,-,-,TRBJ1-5,TGTGCCAGCAGCTTAGATTCAGGTGGGCAGCCCCAGCATTTT,CASSLDSGGQPQHF
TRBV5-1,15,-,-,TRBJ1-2,TGCGCCAGCAGCTTGGCCCTTCTAGGGGGTAGAGGCTACACCTTC,CASSLALLGGRGYTF
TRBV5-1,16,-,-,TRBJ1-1,TGCGCCAGCAGCTTGGAATCTGCAGGGCTGAACACTGAAGCTTTCTTT,CASSLESAGLNTEAFF
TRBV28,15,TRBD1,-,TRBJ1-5,TGTGCCAGCAGCCTCACGGGACAGGGCTATCAGCCCCAGCATTTT,CASSLTGQGYQPQHF
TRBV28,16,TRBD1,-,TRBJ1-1,TGTGCCAGCAGTTCGCCGGGACAGGAGTTGAACACTGAAGCTTTCTTT,CASSSPGQELNTEAFF
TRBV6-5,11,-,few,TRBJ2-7,TGTGCCAGCCGGGCAGGGAGGGAGCAGTACTTC,CASRAGREQYF
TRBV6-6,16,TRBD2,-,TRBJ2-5,TGTGCCAGCAGTTACCTAGCGGGGGGAATCCAAGAGACCCAGTACTTC,CASSYLAGGIQETQYF
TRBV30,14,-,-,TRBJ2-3,TGTGCCTGGAGTAGGTGGGGGGTAACAGATACGCAGTATTTT,CAWSRWGVTDTQYF
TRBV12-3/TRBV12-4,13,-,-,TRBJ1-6,TGTGCCAGCAGTCCAGGGAGGGGGTCACCCCTCCACTTT,CASSPGRGSPLHF
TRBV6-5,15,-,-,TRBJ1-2,TGTGCCAGCAGTCCAACGGGAGCGGCCAACTATGGCTACACCTTC,CASSPTGAANYGYTF